This T cell receptor (beta chain) is from a study of blood T cell repertoires in COVID-19. Across the whole study: Researchers got acute and convalescent COVID-19 samples from the United States, Italy and Spain.

Germline V gene sequence: CDR1 MGHRA, CDR2 YSYEKL. Trimming took 0 bases from V and 9 from J; bases not matched to a gene: 6. CDR3 length equals 17 residues. The Seattle site enrolled patients during active infection and followed them longitudinally. TCRdb keeps only in-frame clones here, not all; method: immunoSEQ multiplex PCR. The sample holds about 220,000 clones, around 87% seen once. The TCR comes from a woman aged 45 to 65 with COVID-19, enrolled during active disease. The rearrangement links TRBV4-1 to TRBJ2-1; 15 positions match TRBD2. What was sequenced was peripheral blood. The CDR3 DNA is TGCGCCAGCAGCCAAGATTCCGGACTAGCGGGGGGGAGTGAGCAGTTCTTC. It yields the protein CASSQDSGLAGGSEQFF.